The 19 T cell receptor beta chains in this list originate from one sample, sequenced in a study of T cells in Graves' hyperthyroidism and ophthalmopathy. The investigators amplified TCR beta CDR3 regions from RNA transcripts. Using the HTBI primer set, a first-round RT-PCR was run on the TCR CDR3. TCRdb reanalysed the multiplex PCR reads using MiXCR and keeps one entry per CDR3 protein. The top ten hold around 65% of the sample, which has about 270,000 distinct CDR3 sequences, 20% to 25% seen once. Specimen: blood. These receptors originate from a man aged 30-40 years with Graves' ophthalmopathy.

The chain joins TRBV7-8 to TRBJ1-1, with D unresolved. Germline CDR1 SGHVS, CDR2 FQNEAQ. This CDR3 contains 12 residues. V was pared by 4 bases and J by 1 base, with 4 bases between. In nucleotides, the CDR3 is TGTGCCAGCAGCTACCCGAACACTGAAGCTTTCTTT. Translation gives CASSYPNTEAFF. The full variable domain, rest sourced from reference TRBV7-8 and TRBJ1-1, is GAGVSQSPRYKVAKRGQDVALRCDPISGHVSLFWYQQALGQGPEFLTYFQNEAQLDKSGLPSDRFFAERPEGSVSTLKIQRTQQEDSAVYLCASSYPNTEAFFGQGTRLTVV.

This clonotype was detected ten times or more. The chain recombines TRBV7-2 with TRBJ1-5; no firm D call. There are 17 residues in the CDR3. CDR1 is SGHTA, CDR2 FQGNSA, per germline. Trimming stripped 2 bases from V and 0 bases from J, with 14 bases between. In DNA form, the CDR3 reads TGTGCCAGCAGCTTATTTGCCACGGCTAATAGCAATCAGCCCCAGCATTTT. Its translation: CASSLFATANSNQPQHF.

This clonotype showed up many times. For the CDR3, the DNA is TGTGCCAGCAGATCCCTCCGGGGGATCACTGAAGCTTTCTTT. This gives the protein CASRSLRGITEAFF. J is TRBJ1-1 and V is TRBV12-3 or TRBV12-4; D is perhaps TRBD1 (5 bases). The CDR3 sequence is 14 residues long. Trimming took off 6 bases at V and 4 bases at J, with 15 bases between the two ends.

A few counts support this clonotype. The chain employs TRBV10-2 and TRBJ2-5, with 12 bases lining up with TRBD2. CDR3 length: 16 residues. Germline trimming cut 6 bases from V and 2 bases from J; bases unmatched to any gene: 7. Germline-derived CDR1 and CDR2 are WSHSY and SAAADI. The CDR3 loop reads CASRDGTSGLQETQYF. The CDR3 DNA follows: TGCGCCAGCAGAGATGGGACTAGCGGGTTACAAGAGACCCAGTACTTC.

This clonotype was seen a few times. This chain joins TRBV4-2 and TRBJ1-5; a possible D gene is TRBD1 (6 bases). The CDR3 is made up of 15 amino acids. Trimming pared 1 base from V and 5 bases from J, leaving 12 bases between. Germline CDR1 and CDR2: LGHNA and YNFKEQ. DNA for the CDR3: TGTGCCAGCAGCCAAGGGGTAGAGGGGGATCAGCCCCAGCATTTT. Its protein is CASSQGVEGDQPQHF.

This clonotype was found a few times. This rearrangement joins TRBV7-9 to TRBJ1-2; perhaps TRBD1 as D (5 bases). Germline V gene sequence: CDR1 SEHNR, CDR2 FQNEAQ (reference sequence). V was clipped by 5 bases and J by 4 bases, with 11 bases between them. There are 13 residues in the CDR3. Here the CDR3 reads CASSVQGGYGYTF. CDR3 coding DNA: TGTGCCAGCAGCGTCCAGGGAGGCTATGGCTACACCTTC.

This clonotype was seen repeatedly, ten times or more. The chain uses TRBV20-1 and TRBJ2-5; D unclear. Germline V gene lookup returns CDR1 DFQATT and CDR2 SNEGSKA (reference sequence). This CDR3 region has 13 residues. With 4 bases removed from V and 5 bases from J, the gap between germline ends came to 14 bases. The CDR3 nucleotides are TGCAGTGCTACGGACGGATCCCTGGAGACCCAGTACTTC. Amino acids: CSATDGSLETQYF.

This clonotype was picked up many times. The chain is built from TRBV30 and TRBJ1-2; no firm D call. The CDR3 totals 10 residues. The V gene's germline CDR1 is GTSNPN and CDR2 SVGIG (reference sequence). Trimming pared 5 bases from V and 5 bases from J, leaving 6 bases between. The CDR3 DNA follows: TGTGCCTGGGGCGAATATGGCTACACCTTC. Protein: CAWGEYGYTF.

This clonotype came up many times. The chain employs TRBV11-2 and TRBJ2-5; 9 bases are shared with TRBD1. The CDR3 is made up of 16 amino acids. The V gene's germline CDR1 is SGHAT and CDR2 FQNNGV. V shed 4 bases and J 4 bases; nucleotides not matched to a gene: 10. The CDR3 DNA reads as TGTGCCAGCAGCTCCGCCGTGGACAGGGGCTCAGAGACCCAGTACTTC. Translation: CASSSAVDRGSETQYF.

This clonotype was seen many times. CDR3 nucleotides: TGCGCCAGCAGCTTGGCCAGCGCTCACGGGACTGAAGCTTTCTTT. This translates into CASSLASAHGTEAFF. This sequence joins TRBV5-1 and TRBJ1-1; D is unresolved. Trimming took off 0 bases at V and 5 bases at J, with 14 bases between the two ends. CDR3 length equals 15 residues. The germline V gene encodes CDR1 SGHRS and CDR2 YFSETQ.

V is TRBV18 and J is TRBJ2-1; no clear D. Germline-derived CDR1 and CDR2 are KGHSH and LQKENI. Deletions cut 4 bases from V and 1 base from J, with 14 bases between. The CDR3 is 16 residues long. CDR3 in amino acids: CASSQSGQRSYNEQFF. In DNA, the CDR3 is TGTGCCAGCTCACAAAGTGGGCAGAGATCCTACAATGAGCAGTTCTTC.

This clonotype was detected only a few times. The V and J genes are TRBV9 and TRBJ2-5; 10 bases agree with TRBD2. The CDR3 covers 14 residues. Looked up from germline, CDR1 is SGDLS and CDR2 is YYNGEE. V was pared by 2 bases and J by 2 bases, with 0 bases of the junction left unmatched. DNA of the CDR3: TGTGCCAGCAGCGTGACTAGCGGGCAAGAGACCCAGTACTTC. It is translated as CASSVTSGQETQYF.

This clonotype was counted ten times or more. This chain connects TRBV30 to TRBJ2-7, with 11 bases fitting TRBD2. This CDR3 region has 14 residues. The V segment lost 2 bases and the J segment 6 bases; nucleotides outside the gene matches: 6. Germline V gene lookup returns CDR1 GTSNPN and CDR2 SVGIG (reference sequence). CDR3 nucleotides: TGTGCCTGGAGTCTGACTAGCGGGATTGGCGAGCAGTACTTC. Protein sequence: CAWSLTSGIGEQYF.

This clonotype has a count of ten or more. The rearrangement joins TRBV5-1 to TRBJ1-2, with TRBD1 identical over 7 bases. In germline, CDR1 is SGHRS, CDR2 YFSETQ. After removal of 0 bases from V and 7 bases from J, the junction contained 12 bases not matched to a gene. The CDR3 is 16 residues long. DNA for the CDR3: TGCGCCAGCAGCTTGGCAACAGTCCGACAGGGAGGTGGCTACACCTTC. It specifies CASSLATVRQGGGYTF.

The chain couples TRBV6-1 to TRBJ2-7; TRBD1 is a possible D gene (6 bases). This CDR3 contains 13 residues. Trimming cost V 8 bases and J 4 bases, with 15 bases left between them. Germline V gene sequence: CDR1 MNHNS, CDR2 SASEGT. The CDR3 sequence: CASVGSGQYEQYF. CDR3 in DNA: TGTGCCAGCGTCGGATCGGGACAATACGAGCAGTACTTC.

This clonotype was seen ten or more times. The rearrangement uses TRBV7-3 and TRBJ2-5; possibly TRBD2 for D (5 bases). Trimming left V 5 bases short and J 5 bases short, with 15 bases between. Looked up from germline, CDR1 is SGHTA and CDR2 is FQGTGA. The CDR3 is made up of 14 amino acids. CDR3 sequence (DNA): TGTGCCAGCAGCCCGGACCAGCCGGGGGAGACCCAGTACTTC. Protein sequence: CASSPDQPGETQYF.

The rearrangement links TRBV11-2 to TRBJ2-1, with D possibly matching TRBD2 (6 bases). The CDR3 is 16 residues long. The V gene's germline CDR1 is SGHAT and CDR2 FQNNGV. Trimming took off 0 bases at V and 8 bases at J, with 17 bases between the two ends. CDR3 sequence: CASSLDLGGVGDEQFF. The CDR3 DNA follows: TGTGCCAGCAGCTTAGATCTGGGGGGAGTCGGGGATGAGCAGTTCTTC.

At least ten counts were recorded for this clonotype. The J gene is TRBJ2-7, the V gene TRBV6-5, with 11 bases matching TRBD2. CDR1 MNHEY and CDR2 SVGAGI come from the germline V gene. The CDR3 is 17 amino acids. The V gene end was trimmed by 0 bases and the J gene end by 3 bases; junction bases not matched to a gene: 7. CDR3 region: CASSYSLAGGMGYEQYF. DNA of the CDR3: TGTGCCAGCAGTTACTCTCTAGCGGGAGGCATGGGCTACGAGCAGTACTTC.

The V and J genes are TRBV20-1 and TRBJ1-2; D is ambiguous. This CDR3 contains 13 residues. Germline values: CDR1 DFQATT, CDR2 SNEGSKA (reference sequence). V lost 1 base to trimming and J lost 8 bases, with 14 bases between them. This chain's CDR3 is CSARVPRSEGYTF. CDR3 nucleotide sequence: TGCAGTGCTAGAGTTCCCCGTTCCGAGGGCTACACCTTC.